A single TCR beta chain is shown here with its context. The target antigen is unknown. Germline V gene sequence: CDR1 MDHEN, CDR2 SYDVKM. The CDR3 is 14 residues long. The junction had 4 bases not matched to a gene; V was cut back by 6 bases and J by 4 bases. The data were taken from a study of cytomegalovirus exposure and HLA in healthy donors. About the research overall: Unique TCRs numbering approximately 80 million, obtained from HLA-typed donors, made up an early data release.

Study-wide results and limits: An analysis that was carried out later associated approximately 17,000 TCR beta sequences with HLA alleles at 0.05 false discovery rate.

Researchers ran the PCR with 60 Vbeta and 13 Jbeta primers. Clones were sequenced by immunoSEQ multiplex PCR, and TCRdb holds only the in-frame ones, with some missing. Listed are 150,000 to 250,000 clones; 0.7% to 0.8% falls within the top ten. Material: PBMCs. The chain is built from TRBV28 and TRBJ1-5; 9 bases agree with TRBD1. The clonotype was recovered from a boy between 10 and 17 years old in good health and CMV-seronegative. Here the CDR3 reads CASSRQGVNQPQHF. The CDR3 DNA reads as TGTGCCAGCAGCAGACAGGGGGTGAATCAGCCCCAGCATTTT.